The 25 T cell receptor beta chains in this list originate from one sample, sequenced in a study of blood T cell repertoires in COVID-19. Sequencing was performed with immunoSEQ multiplex PCR; in TCRdb, only in-frame clones are kept and a portion is missing. The table lists about 99,000 clones, 84% of them singletons. Sequencing was carried out using peripheral blood. These receptors all come from a man aged 55 to 70 with acute or convalescent COVID-19.

This clone was seen only once. This chain uses TRBV5-4 with TRBJ2-1, with 7 bases aligning to TRBD2. After removal of 10 bases from V and 5 bases from J, the junction contained 12 bases not matched to a gene. This CDR3 is 14 amino acids long. Germline lookup yields CDR1 SGHNT and CDR2 YYREEE (reference sequence). The CDR3 reads CALGSAGRDNEQFF. Written as DNA, the CDR3 is TGTGCCCTAGGGTCAGCGGGAAGAGACAATGAGCAGTTCTTC.

The chain recombines TRBV6-6 with TRBJ1-6; tentative D call: TRBD1 (5 bases). The germline V and J ends were trimmed by 4 bases and 7 bases, with 14 bases remaining between them. In germline, CDR1 is MNHNY, CDR2 SVGAGI (reference sequence). CDR3 size: 15 residues. The CDR3 region is CASSSVDSRNSPLHF. In DNA, the CDR3 is TGTGCCAGCAGTTCCGTTGACAGTCGCAATTCACCCCTCCACTTT.

The gene calls are TRBV27 and TRBJ2-7, with 8 bases aligning to TRBD1. The V and J ends lost 5 bases and 1 base, in that order; junction bases with no gene match: 10. The V gene's germline CDR1 is MNHEY and CDR2 SMNVEV (reference sequence). The CDR3 totals 16 residues. The DNA for the CDR3 is TGTGCCAGCAGTAGAGTGGTAAGGGACAGGTCCTACGAGCAGTACTTC. Amino acid sequence: CASSRVVRDRSYEQYF.

V usage is TRBV2 and J usage is TRBJ2-1; D remains unclear. Germline-derived CDR1 and CDR2 are SNHLY and FYNNEI. The CDR3 covers 11 residues. Trimming took off 8 bases at V and 6 bases at J, with 8 bases between the two ends. The CDR3, as DNA: TGTGCCAGCTGGTTCGGCAATGAGCAGTTCTTC. It encodes CASWFGNEQFF.

V gene TRBV18 combines with J gene TRBJ1-1; the D is unclear. The V gene's germline CDR1 is KGHSH and CDR2 LQKENI. Trimming took off 4 bases at V and 5 bases at J, with 8 bases between the two ends. The CDR3 is 12 residues long. This CDR3 is CASSQRETEAFF. The CDR3 region has the DNA TGTGCCAGCTCACAACGGGAGACTGAAGCTTTCTTT. The variable domain in full, completed from reference TRBV18 and TRBJ1-1, reads NAGVMQNPRHLVRRRGQEARLRCSPMKGHSHVYWYRQLPEEGLKFMVYLQKENIIDESGMPKERFSAEFPKEGPSILRIQQVVRGDSAAYFCASSQRETEAFFGQGTRLTVV.

This chain connects TRBV18 to TRBJ1-1, with D perhaps matching TRBD1 (5 bases). The CDR3 totals 17 residues. Trimming took 2 bases from V and 5 from J, leaving 21 bases between them. The germline CDR1 and CDR2 sequences are KGHSH and LQKENI. The CDR3 spells CASSPSLPGGGGTEAFF. The DNA of the CDR3 is TGTGCCAGCTCACCATCCCTCCCGGGGGGGGGAGGAACTGAAGCTTTCTTT.

This chain joins TRBV6-1 and TRBJ1-1; D unclear. The germline gives CDR1 MNHNS, CDR2 SASEGT. The CDR3 is 13 amino acids. V shed 3 bases and J shed 4 bases, with 9 bases lying between them. The CDR3 protein is CASSDTAFTEAFF. The CDR3 nucleotides read TGTGCCAGCAGTGACACAGCATTCACTGAAGCTTTCTTT.

This clone was seen just once. The chain employs TRBV5-8 and TRBJ1-1; tentatively, D is TRBD1 (5 bases). V lost 4 bases and J lost 1, with 26 bases in between. This CDR3 contains 19 residues. CDR1 and CDR2 (germline): SGHTS, YDEGEE. The CDR3 coding sequence is TGTGCCAGCAGCCTTGTATCAGGGATCTCTGTTCCGGGGAACACTGAAGCTTTCTTT. It translates to CASSLVSGISVPGNTEAFF.

The chain combines TRBV6-2 or TRBV6-3 with TRBJ2-3, with 8 bases fitting TRBD2. Germline-derived CDR1 and CDR2 are MNHEY and SVGEGT. V lost 6 bases, J lost 2 bases, and 4 bases stayed unmatched. This CDR3 contains 14 residues. The CDR3 DNA sequence: TGTGCCAGCAGCCTAGCGGGTTACACAGATACGCAGTATTTT. Translated, it gives CASSLAGYTDTQYF.

The chain combines TRBV18 with TRBJ2-4, with 7 bases lining up with TRBD2. V shed 6 bases and J 0 bases; nucleotides not matched to a gene: 17. Looked up from germline, CDR1 is KGHSH and CDR2 is LQKENI. The CDR3 is 19 amino acids. CDR3 region: CASSLERGLPGEAKNIQYF. The CDR3, as DNA: TGTGCCAGCTCGCTTGAGCGGGGACTCCCCGGGGAAGCCAAAAACATTCAGTACTTC.

The chain carries TRBV5-4 and TRBJ2-3; TRBD2 matches 9 bases. Germline CDR1 SGHNT, CDR2 YYREEE (reference sequence). The CDR3 is 15 amino acids. The V gene end was trimmed by 4 bases and the J gene end by 5 bases; junction bases not matched to a gene: 8. For the CDR3, the DNA is TGTGCCAGCAGCGGGGGGATGACTAGCGGAGATACGCAGTATTTT. It translates to CASSGGMTSGDTQYF.

V gene TRBV6-5 combines with J gene TRBJ2-4; D perhaps matches TRBD2 (6 bases). The CDR3 consists of 13 residues. With 6 bases removed from V and 2 bases from J, the gap between germline ends came to 8 bases. Germline lookup yields CDR1 MNHEY and CDR2 SVGAGI. The CDR3 spells CASRRGTKNIQYF. CDR3 nucleotides: TGTGCCAGCAGGCGGGGAACCAAAAACATTCAGTACTTC.

The genes are TRBV11-3 and TRBJ1-1, with D perhaps TRBD1 (6 bases). Germline CDR1 reads SGHNT; CDR2 reads YENEEA. Trimming removed 8 bases at V and 5 bases at J, with 21 bases between. CDR3 size: 15 residues. The CDR3: CASGRVRGLGTEAFF. The CDR3 DNA sequence: TGTGCCAGCGGCAGGGTCAGGGGATTGGGAACTGAAGCTTTCTTT.

The CDR3 sequence: CAISEFSNGYTF. The DNA of the CDR3 is TGTGCCATCAGTGAGTTCAGTAATGGCTACACCTTC. The chain is built from TRBV10-3 and TRBJ1-2; D ambiguous. The germline V gene has CDR1 ENHRY and CDR2 SYGVKD. This CDR3 region has 12 residues. V was clipped by 1 base and J by 6 bases, with 6 bases between them.

The chain joins TRBV12-5 to TRBJ2-1; 11 bases match TRBD2. CDR1 is LGHNT, CDR2 FRNRAP, per germline. This CDR3 has 18 amino acids. V lost 2 bases to trimming and J lost 9 bases; unmatched junction nucleotides: 15. The CDR3 DNA reads as TGTGCTAGTGGTTTGCCTCCCTTAGCGGGAGGGTGGGTGAGTGAGCAGTTCTTC. Its protein product is CASGLPPLAGGWVSEQFF.

The chain is built from TRBV18 and TRBJ2-5; TRBD1 matches at 8 bases. The germline gives CDR1 KGHSH, CDR2 LQKENI. V trimming: 0 bases; J trimming: 4 bases; junction bases outside the gene matches: 1. This CDR3 has 14 amino acids. CDR3 protein: CASSPPGQGETQYF. The CDR3 DNA reads TGTGCCAGCTCACCACCAGGACAGGGAGAGACCCAGTACTTC. Together with reference TRBV18 and TRBJ2-5, the CDR3 gives the full variable domain: NAGVMQNPRHLVRRRGQEARLRCSPMKGHSHVYWYRQLPEEGLKFMVYLQKENIIDESGMPKERFSAEFPKEGPSILRIQQVVRGDSAAYFCASSPPGQGETQYFGPGTRLLVL.

This clone appeared a few times. The V and J genes are TRBV28 and TRBJ1-5; 8 positions match TRBD1. Germline V gives CDR1 MDHEN, CDR2 SYDVKM. This CDR3 spans 16 amino acids. V dropped 7 bases and J dropped 7; count of bases not matched to a gene: 15. CDR3 sequence: CASTPAGRGQNQPQHF. CDR3 in DNA: TGTGCCAGCACCCCAGCGGGCAGGGGGCAAAACCAGCCCCAGCATTTT.

The chain is built from TRBV5-4 and TRBJ2-1; 9 nucleotides agree with TRBD2. The V gene end was trimmed by 0 bases and the J gene end by 9 bases; junction bases not matched to a gene: 7. The CDR3 length is 15 residues. Germline-derived CDR1 and CDR2 are SGHNT and YYREEE (reference sequence). CDR3 coding DNA: TGTGCCAGCAGCTTGGTAGCTAGCGGGAAGGGTGAGCAGTTCTTC. Encoded protein: CASSLVASGKGEQFF.

This clone was counted a few times. The chain employs TRBV2 and TRBJ1-5; no definite D call. Germline assignment: CDR1 SNHLY and CDR2 FYNNEI. This CDR3 is 15 amino acids long. Deletions cut 4 bases from V and 7 bases from J, with 17 bases between. CDR3 amino acids: CASSGLNSQYQPQHF. The CDR3 nucleotides read TGTGCCAGCAGTGGATTGAACAGCCAATACCAGCCCCAGCATTTT.

The chain employs TRBV5-1 and TRBJ1-1, with a possible D match to TRBD1 (6 bases). Trimming pared 0 bases from V and 1 base from J, leaving 10 bases between. The germline V gene has CDR1 SGHRS and CDR2 YFSETQ. CDR3 length equals 15 residues. The chain's CDR3 is CASSLDVTGNTEAFF. As DNA, the CDR3 is TGCGCCAGCAGCTTGGATGTGACAGGGAACACTGAAGCTTTCTTT.

This clone occurred a few times. The chain employs TRBV7-6 and TRBJ1-3; 9 bases fit TRBD1. CDR3 length: 15 amino acids. Germline CDR1 SGHVS, CDR2 FNYEAQ. J gave up 2 bases and V 4 bases, and 3 bases lay outside the gene matches. CDR3 coding DNA: TGTGCCAGCAGCTACAGGGGGCTACCTGGAAACACCATATATTTT. It encodes CASSYRGLPGNTIYF.

This rearrangement joins TRBV10-3 to TRBJ2-3; 10 bases are a match to TRBD2. This CDR3 spans 14 amino acids. Germline values: CDR1 ENHRY, CDR2 SYGVKD. The J segment lost 8 bases and the V segment lost 7 bases, leaving 9 bases of the junction unmatched. CDR3 protein: CAIMVAGGAGTQYF. CDR3 nucleotides: TGTGCCATCATGGTAGCGGGAGGTGCAGGTACGCAGTATTTT.

The CDR3 is CASSSRPGLYYEQYV. The CDR3 DNA follows: TGTGCCAGCAGTTCAAGACCGGGACTCTACTACGAGCAGTACGTC. V and J are TRBV28 and TRBJ2-7; weak D call: TRBD2 (6 bases). V lost 4 bases and J 3 bases, leaving 16 bases between the germline ends. The CDR3 covers 15 residues. The germline V gene encodes CDR1 MDHEN and CDR2 SYDVKM.

This clone is a singleton in its sample. The V call is TRBV20-1, the J call TRBJ1-2; D not resolved. V was cut by 5 bases and J by 2 bases, with 6 bases left in between. This CDR3 contains 11 residues. Germline V lookup: CDR1 DFQATT, CDR2 SNEGSKA (reference sequence). The CDR3 sequence: CSAYLNYGYTF. The CDR3 DNA is TGCAGTGCTTATCTCAACTATGGCTACACCTTC.

The CDR3 loop reads CASRGLAGHTQYF. CDR3 bases: TGTGCCAGCAGGGGACTAGCGGGCCATACGCAGTATTTT. V and J are TRBV6-1 and TRBJ2-3; 12 nucleotides match TRBD2. Germline CDR1 MNHNS, CDR2 SASEGT. Trimming cost V 6 bases and J 7 bases; bases outside gene matches: 2. This CDR3 comprises 13 residues.